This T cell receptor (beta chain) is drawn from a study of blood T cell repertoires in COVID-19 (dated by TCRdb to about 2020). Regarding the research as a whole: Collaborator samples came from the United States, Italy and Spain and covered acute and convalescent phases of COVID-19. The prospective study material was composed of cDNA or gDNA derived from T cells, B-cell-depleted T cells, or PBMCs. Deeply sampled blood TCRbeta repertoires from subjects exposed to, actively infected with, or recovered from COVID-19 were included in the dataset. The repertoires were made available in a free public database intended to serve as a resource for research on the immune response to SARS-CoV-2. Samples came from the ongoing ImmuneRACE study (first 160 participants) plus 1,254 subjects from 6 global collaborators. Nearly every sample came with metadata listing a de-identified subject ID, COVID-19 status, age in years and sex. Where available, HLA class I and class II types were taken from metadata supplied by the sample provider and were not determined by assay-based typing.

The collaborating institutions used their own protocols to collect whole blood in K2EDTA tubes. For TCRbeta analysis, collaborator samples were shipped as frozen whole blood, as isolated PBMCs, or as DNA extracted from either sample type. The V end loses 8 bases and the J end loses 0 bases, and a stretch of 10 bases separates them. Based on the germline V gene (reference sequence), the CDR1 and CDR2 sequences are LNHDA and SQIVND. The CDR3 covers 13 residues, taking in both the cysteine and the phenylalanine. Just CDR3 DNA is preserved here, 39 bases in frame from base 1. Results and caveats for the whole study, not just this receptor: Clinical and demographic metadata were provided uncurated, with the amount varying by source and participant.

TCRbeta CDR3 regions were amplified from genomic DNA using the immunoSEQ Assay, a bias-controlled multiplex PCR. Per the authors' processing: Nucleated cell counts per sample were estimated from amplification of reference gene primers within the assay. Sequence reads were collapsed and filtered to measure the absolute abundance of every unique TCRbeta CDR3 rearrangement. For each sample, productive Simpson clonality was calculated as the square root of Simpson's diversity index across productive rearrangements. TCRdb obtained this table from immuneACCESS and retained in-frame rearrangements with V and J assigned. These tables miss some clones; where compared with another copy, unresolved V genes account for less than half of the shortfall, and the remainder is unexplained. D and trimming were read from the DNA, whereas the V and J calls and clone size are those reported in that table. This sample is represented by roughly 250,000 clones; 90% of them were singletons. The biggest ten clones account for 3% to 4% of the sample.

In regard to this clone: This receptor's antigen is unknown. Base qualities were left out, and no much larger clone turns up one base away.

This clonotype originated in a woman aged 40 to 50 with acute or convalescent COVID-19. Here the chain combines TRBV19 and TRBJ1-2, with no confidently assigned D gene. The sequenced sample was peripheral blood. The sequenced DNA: TGTGCCAGTCGGGGTGGCTCTAACTATGGCTACACCTTC. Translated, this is CASRGGSNYGYTF.